This TCR beta chain comes out of a study of vaccination and CD4 T cells after COVID-19. Study-wide background: Once diagnosed, patients had post-COVID samples drawn a median roughly 100 days later (range 35 to 161). Investigators stimulated cells with overlapping spike peptides drawn from SARS-CoV-2, HCoV-NL63, HCoV-OC43 and HCoV-229E.

This CDR3 has 14 amino acids. Trimming removed 6 bases at V and 3 bases at J, with 15 bases between. The germline CDR1 and CDR2 sequences are LGHNA and YNFKEQ. Treatment indicated: approximately nine-day PBMC culture with coronavirus spike peptide pools or control peptides (ViraFEST assay). Gathering of the CD4+ T cells, from the unexposed donor, took place before the COVID-19 pandemic (2011-2018). CD4+ T cells from unexposed donors were probed, cells permitting, with SARS-CoV-2 S/N and four cold-coronavirus spikes. An Oncomine TCR Beta short-read assay was used to sequence the DNA from cultured CD4+ T cells. Scientists extracted genomic DNA from CD4+ T cells grown in culture. A single record per CDR3 protein comes from TCRdb applying MiXCR to the PCR reads. The sample holds 9,900 or so distinct CDR3 sequences, 30% seen once. Note on this clonotype: The target antigen is unknown.

The study, taken as a whole, reports: Within the convalescent patients, a median approximately 90% of the SARS-CoV-2-reactive clones were ones that appeared only post-vaccination.

The chain joins TRBV4-2 to TRBJ2-7; no firm D call. This clonotype originated in a human donor in good health. The sample taken for sequencing was CD4+ T cells from blood, cultured in vitro. This chain's CDR3 is CASRDSQTHYEQYF. The CDR3 region has the DNA TGTGCCAGCAGGGATTCACAGACCCACTACGAGCAGTACTTC.